The 6 T cell receptor beta chains reported below all come from one sample, sequenced in a study of Graves' ophthalmopathy and Graves' hyperthyroidism (dated by TCRdb to 2017 to 2018). The sequencer was an Illumina HiSeq 2000. For repertoire sequencing, the TCR beta CDR3 regions were amplified from RNA transcripts. HTBI primers and the Qiagen OneStep RT-PCR kit were used in a first-round RT-PCR, which was followed by a second-round multiplex PCR, size selection and purification. Using fastp at Q25 and MiXCR, TCRdb reprocessed the public reads and kept productive beta chains. Rows are combined by CDR3 protein, so each entry shows the most common genes and DNA. The sample has roughly 480,000 distinct CDR3 sequences on record, around 14% of them singletons. Over 8% of the sample is held by the ten biggest clonotypes. Sequencing was done on a sample of blood. Source of these receptors: a woman in her thirties with Graves' ophthalmopathy. Donor details come from another sample of the same person, matched by shared clones.

The CDR3 DNA sequence: TGTGCCAGCCCCCCCAGTCCTGCGACAGGGACGACCGGGGAGCTGTTTTTT. The encoded protein is CASPPSPATGTTGELFF. The chain links TRBV6-1 to TRBJ2-2; 7 nucleotides agree with TRBD1. Germline values: CDR1 MNHNS, CDR2 SASEGT. The CDR3 is 17 amino acids. V was pared by 8 bases and J by 5 bases, with 17 bases of the junction left unmatched.

The chain combines TRBV3-1 with TRBJ1-6; D gene ambiguous. This CDR3 comprises 16 residues. Trimming pared 4 bases from V and 2 bases from J, leaving 12 bases between. In germline, CDR1 is LGHDT, CDR2 YNNKEL (reference sequence). Written as DNA, the CDR3 is TGTGCCAGCAGCCCCGCAGGAGAGACCTATAATTCACCCCTCCACTTT. Protein sequence: CASSPAGETYNSPLHF.

On this clonotype itself: A much larger clonotype is one base distant, so this may be a read error. This chain connects TRBV5-5 to TRBJ2-7; tentative D call: TRBD1 (6 bases). Trimming took off 2 bases at V and 1 base at J, with 13 bases between the two ends. The CDR3 contains 15 residues. Germline assignment: CDR1 SGHKS and CDR2 YYEKEE (reference sequence). The CDR3 DNA sequence: TGTGCCAGCAGCTTCTCGGACAGCCCTTCCTACGAGCAGTACGTC. It codes for CASSFSDSPSYEQYV.

This clonotype was recorded at least ten times. The gene calls are TRBV28 and TRBJ2-2, with no clear D. Germline V CDR1 and CDR2: MDHEN, SYDVKM. This CDR3 comprises 16 residues. Trimming left V 3 bases short and J 0 bases short, with 11 bases between. The CDR3 sequence is CASSLTLPPNTGELFF. Here the CDR3 DNA reads TGTGCCAGCAGTTTGACCCTCCCTCCGAACACCGGGGAGCTGTTTTTT.

This clonotype was detected many times. The genes are TRBV2 and TRBJ1-1; weak D call: TRBD1 (6 bases). Between the trimmed V and J ends, which lost 7 bases and 10 bases, there was a span of 19 bases. Per the germline V gene, CDR1 is SNHLY and CDR2 is FYNNEI. The CDR3 is 13 amino acids. The CDR3 nucleotides read TGTGCCAGCATGCAAGCCAGGGGCAGACGAGCTTTCTTT. Translation gives CASMQARGRRAFF.

This clonotype was observed a handful of times. The rearrangement joins TRBV6-2 or TRBV6-3 to TRBJ1-2; tentatively, D is TRBD1 (6 bases). Trimming pared 5 bases from V and 4 bases from J, leaving 14 bases between. The CDR3 consists of 14 residues. CDR1 MNHEY and CDR2 SVGEGT come from the germline V gene. The CDR3 sequence is CASSPTGLSYGYTF. The DNA for the CDR3 is TGTGCCAGCAGTCCCACAGGGTTATCCTATGGCTACACCTTC.